This entry features one TCR beta chain sequence. There is no known antigen for this receptor. Per-base qualities were not stored, and no clone one base away is much larger. At diagnosis, tumor, uninvolved tumor-adjacent lung and peripheral blood were collected and then preserved as a mix of FFPE and fresh-frozen material. For TCR repertoire profiling, blood samples were analyzed in the form of peripheral blood mononuclear cells. This record comes from a study of T cells in localized non-small cell lung cancer (TCRdb year 2020). For the study in its entirety: Comparing tumors with uninvolved tumor-adjacent lungs, the study looked at the T cell repertoires of 236 patients with early-stage NSCLC. All 220 or so NSCLC patients in the cohort were treatment-naive and had localized lung tumors that were resected. NSCLC patients had a mean age of around 66 years, and about 140 were male and around 110 female.

Overall results and qualifications from the work: Higher blood T cell density associated with longer overall survival, while higher adjacent-lung clonality associated with shorter survival. Because the study design was exploratory, TCR variables were selected using unadjusted p-values without false-discovery rate correction. Uninvolved tumor-adjacent lung showed the highest T cell clonality, higher than tumor, which suggests more focused antigenic responses in the uninvolved tumor-adjacent lung. Because multi-region tumor sequencing was not performed, intratumor heterogeneity could not be ruled out. Of the top 100 tumor clones, a median of roughly 56 were detected in paired uninvolved adjacent lung; roughly 29 were also among that lung's top 100.

The immunoSEQ Assay was used to sequence TCR beta CDR3 regions from DNA. In the original analysis: T cell density was computed as TCR beta template counts normalized to usable DNA estimated by amplifying housekeeping genes. The preseqR package was used to estimate richness by extrapolating to 400,000 templates for PBMC samples and to 120,000 templates for tissue samples. Clonality was calculated as one minus Pielou's evenness. Differential abundance testing on productive amino-acid clonotypes, with a minimum total count of 5 and an alpha of 0.1, was used to identify tissue-enriched TCRs. The Jaccard Index and the Morisita Overlap Index were used to measure repertoire overlap between compartments. GLIPH clustered TCR beta CDR3s with public tetramer-defined viral CDR3s; viral motifs required at least three viral sequences plus V-gene enrichment. The immuneACCESS repertoire file appears here via TCRdb, limited to in-frame rearrangements. These files lack a portion of the clones; in checked studies, under half of the deficit traces to unresolved V genes, and the cause of the others is not known. The V and J calls and clone size come from that table; D and trimming were worked out from the DNA. The sample table shows tens of thousands of clones, and less than 90% are seen once. The top ten clones comprise about 3.2% of the sample.

The CDR3 runs 11 residues from the cysteine to the phenylalanine. Of all the DNA, just the CDR3 is kept, 33 bases in frame from base 1. CDR1 and CDR2, looked up from the germline V gene (reference sequence), are SGHNT and YYREEE. V lost 6 bases and J lost 8 bases; the stretch between them is 10 bases long. This TCR was sampled from a female donor older than 55 with stage I lung adenocarcinoma. Recombination linked TRBV5-4 to TRBJ2-3; no D gene can be assigned with confidence. The sample in question was peripheral blood, obtained before any cancer treatment. Read as DNA, the sequence is TGTGCCAGCACCAGAGAGAGTACGCAGTATTTT. Translated, it gives CASTRESTQYF.